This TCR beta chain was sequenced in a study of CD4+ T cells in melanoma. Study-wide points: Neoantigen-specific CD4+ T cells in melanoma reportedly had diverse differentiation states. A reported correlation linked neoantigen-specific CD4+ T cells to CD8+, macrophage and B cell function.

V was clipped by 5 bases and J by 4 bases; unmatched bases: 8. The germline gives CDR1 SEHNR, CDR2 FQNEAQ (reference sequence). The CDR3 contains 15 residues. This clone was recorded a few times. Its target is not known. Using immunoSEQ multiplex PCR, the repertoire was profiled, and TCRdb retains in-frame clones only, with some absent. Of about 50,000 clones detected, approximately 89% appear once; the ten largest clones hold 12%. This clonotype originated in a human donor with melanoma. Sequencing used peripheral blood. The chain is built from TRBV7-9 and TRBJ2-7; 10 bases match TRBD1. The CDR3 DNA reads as TGTGCCAGCAGCGGACAGGGACAGGGGCCTTACGAGCAGTACTTC. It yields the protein CASSGQGQGPYEQYF.